One and the same sample provided the 14 T cell receptor beta chains below, sequenced in a study of CD8 T cells in Susac syndrome. The RNA, about 0.5 to 1 ug, was put through reverse transcription using random hexamers. TCRdb re-analysed the immunoSEQ multiplex PCR reads in MiXCR, keeping a single row per CDR3 protein. The table records over 140,000 distinct CDR3 sequences, approximately 95% of them present only once. The source material was CD4+ T cells from PBMCs. Every receptor here comes from a human donor with Susac syndrome.

V gene TRBV7-9 combines with J gene TRBJ1-5, with D hard to call. This CDR3 is built from 16 residues. The germline V and J ends were trimmed by 0 bases and 3 bases, with 12 bases remaining between them. Germline V gene lookup returns CDR1 SEHNR and CDR2 FQNEAQ (reference sequence). The CDR3, as DNA: TGTGCCAGCAGCTTAGCCTCCGGACCGTCCAATCAGCCCCAGCATTTT. It specifies CASSLASGPSNQPQHF.

This clonotype was observed once. The chain has TRBV5-1 and TRBJ1-1, with D tentatively TRBD1 (6 bases). Trimming stripped 4 bases from V and 1 base from J, with 14 bases between. CDR3 length: 15 residues. Germline lookup yields CDR1 SGHRS and CDR2 YFSETQ. CDR3 nucleotides: TGCGCCAGCAGCCCAGTAGGACAGCCGAACACTGAAGCTTTCTTT. It specifies CASSPVGQPNTEAFF.

The chain employs TRBV30 and TRBJ1-2; 9 bases align to TRBD1. V shed 0 bases and J 14 bases; nucleotides not matched to a gene: 10. The germline V gene encodes CDR1 GTSNPN and CDR2 SVGIG (reference sequence). The CDR3 sequence is 13 residues long. In DNA form, the CDR3 reads TGTGCCTGGAGTGTAGTGGACAGGGGCTCTTCAACCTTC. It specifies CAWSVVDRGSSTF.

The rearrangement uses TRBV30 and TRBJ2-7; D gene unclear. Trimming shortened V by 5 bases and J by 1 base, and 9 bases separated the two germline ends. Germline V gene data show CDR1 as GTSNPN and CDR2 as SVGIG (reference sequence). This CDR3 has 12 residues. CDR3: CAWETDSYEQYF. The CDR3 DNA reads as TGTGCCTGGGAGACGGATTCCTACGAGCAGTACTTC.

A single count supports this clonotype. J is TRBJ2-1 and V is TRBV12-3 or TRBV12-4, with no clear D. Trimming removed 3 bases at V and 12 bases at J, with 12 bases between. The CDR3 contains 12 residues. CDR3 region: CASSLGKTVQFF. The CDR3 nucleotides read TGTGCCAGCAGTTTGGGGAAGACCGTGCAGTTCTTC.

The J gene is TRBJ2-7, the V gene TRBV4-3, with TRBD1 as a possible D gene (6 bases). The CDR3 sequence is 14 residues long. Trimming left V 0 bases short and J 6 bases short, with 12 bases between. Germline V lookup: CDR1 LGHNA, CDR2 YSLEER. The CDR3 reads CASSQDYRDTEQYF. The CDR3 DNA reads TGCGCCAGCAGCCAAGACTACAGGGATACCGAGCAGTACTTC.

CDR3 protein: CASSFGGGGNQPQHF. In nucleotides, the CDR3 is TGTGCCAGCAGCTTTGGCGGGGGGGGCAATCAGCCCCAGCATTTT. The chain couples TRBV5-4 to TRBJ1-5, with a possible D match to TRBD1 (5 bases). Trimming cost V 2 bases and J 2 bases, with 11 bases left between them. This CDR3 is 15 amino acids long. CDR1 and CDR2 (germline): SGHNT, YYREEE (reference sequence).

The CDR3 region is CASSPRAGGEQYF. The CDR3 DNA reads TGTGCCAGCAGCCCCCGGGCGGGAGGGGAGCAGTACTTC. The V and J genes are TRBV11-2 and TRBJ2-7, with TRBD2 matching 9 bases. This CDR3 is 13 amino acids long. Per the germline V gene, CDR1 is SGHAT and CDR2 is FQNNGV. Trimming at V came to 5 bases and at J to 7 bases, leaving 6 bases not matched to a gene.

This chain connects TRBV25-1 to TRBJ2-2; D remains ambiguous. CDR3 length: 11 amino acids. V lost 6 bases to trimming and J lost 2 bases, with 1 base between them. Germline V gene sequence: CDR1 MGHDK, CDR2 SYGVNS. The CDR3 reads CASSNTGELFF. The CDR3 DNA follows: TGTGCCAGCAGCAACACCGGGGAGCTGTTTTTT.

This clonotype was seen a handful of times. V and J are TRBV7-6 and TRBJ2-5, with D unclear. The CDR3 runs 12 residues. With 5 bases removed from V and 3 bases from J, the gap between germline ends came to 7 bases. Looked up from germline, CDR1 is SGHVS and CDR2 is FNYEAQ. The CDR3 DNA sequence: TGTGCCAGCAGCCAAGGGAAAGAGACCCAGTACTTC. It specifies CASSQGKETQYF.

This clonotype has a single count. The chain couples TRBV28 to TRBJ2-7; D unclear. The V end lost 5 bases, the J end lost 6 bases, and 11 bases lay between the germline ends. Germline-derived CDR1 and CDR2 are MDHEN and SYDVKM. CDR3 length equals 12 residues. The CDR3 region has the DNA TGTGCCAGCAGTCCCCCCTATCGCGAGCAGTACTTC. It is translated as CASSPPYREQYF.

This clonotype was detected once. The rearrangement joins TRBV10-3 to TRBJ1-6; TRBD1 matches at 10 bases. V dropped 8 bases and J dropped 8; count of bases not matched to a gene: 6. The CDR3 covers 14 residues. Germline-derived CDR1 and CDR2 are ENHRY and SYGVKD. CDR3 in amino acids: CAIRDRGQDSPLHF. CDR3 DNA sequence: TGTGCCATCCGGGACAGGGGTCAGGATTCACCCCTCCACTTT.

V is TRBV29-1 and J is TRBJ2-1; TRBD2 is a possible D gene (6 bases). CDR1 is SQVTM and CDR2 is ANQGSEA in the germline V gene. The V end was cut by 6 bases, the J end by 8 bases, with 17 bases between. CDR3 length: 13 amino acids. This CDR3 is CSVARLVPHEQFF. CDR3 coding DNA: TGCAGCGTAGCGAGACTAGTCCCCCATGAGCAGTTCTTC.

The gene calls are TRBV25-1 and TRBJ2-6; D is uncertain. V lost 7 bases, J lost 4 bases, and 8 bases lay in between. The germline V gene encodes CDR1 MGHDK and CDR2 SYGVNS. There are 13 residues in the CDR3. CDR3 amino acids: CASTGPGANVLTF. CDR3 DNA sequence: TGTGCCAGCACCGGGCCCGGGGCCAACGTCCTGACTTTC.